This T cell receptor (beta chain) came from a study of T-cell reconstitution after alpha-beta-depleted transplantation in children. This clonotype was observed many times. Germline CDR1 and CDR2: SQVTM and ANQGSEA. V was trimmed by 7 bases and J by 5 bases, leaving 11 bases between them. The CDR3 runs 11 residues. It was with unique molecular identifiers that the TCRbeta library was prepared. One entry per CDR3 protein results from TCRdb running MiXCR on the PCR reads. The data hold some 250,000 distinct CDR3 sequences, with 12% observed a single time. This clonotype originated in a human donor who donated a stem cell graft to a child with acute lymphoblastic leukemia. The sample in question was PBMCs from the stem cell graft donor, obtained from the stem cell graft. The chain joins TRBV29-1 to TRBJ2-5; D unclear. CDR3 DNA: TGCAGCGCCCCCCTGGGGGAGACCCAGTACTTC. Amino acid sequence: CSAPLGETQYF. Drawing the rest from reference TRBV29-1 and TRBJ2-5, the complete variable domain is SAVISQKPSRDICQRGTSLTIQCQVDSQVTMMFWYRQQPGQSLTLIATANQGSEATYESGFVIDKFPISRPNLTFSTLTVSNMSPEDSSIYLCSAPLGETQYFGPGTRLLVL.